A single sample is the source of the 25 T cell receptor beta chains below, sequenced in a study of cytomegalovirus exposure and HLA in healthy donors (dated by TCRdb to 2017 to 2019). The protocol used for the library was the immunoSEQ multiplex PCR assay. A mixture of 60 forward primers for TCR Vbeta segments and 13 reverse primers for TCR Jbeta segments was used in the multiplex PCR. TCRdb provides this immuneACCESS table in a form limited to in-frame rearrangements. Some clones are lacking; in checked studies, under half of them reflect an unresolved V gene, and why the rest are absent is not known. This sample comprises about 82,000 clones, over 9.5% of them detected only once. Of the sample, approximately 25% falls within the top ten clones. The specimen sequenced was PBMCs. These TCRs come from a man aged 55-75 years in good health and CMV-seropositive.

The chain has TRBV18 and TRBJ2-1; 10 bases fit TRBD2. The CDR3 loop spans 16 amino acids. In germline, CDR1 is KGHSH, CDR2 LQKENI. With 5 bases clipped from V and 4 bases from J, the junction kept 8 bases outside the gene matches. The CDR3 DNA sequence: TGTGCCAGCTCAACAACCGGGACTAGCGTGTACAATGAGCAGTTCTTC. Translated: CASSTTGTSVYNEQFF.

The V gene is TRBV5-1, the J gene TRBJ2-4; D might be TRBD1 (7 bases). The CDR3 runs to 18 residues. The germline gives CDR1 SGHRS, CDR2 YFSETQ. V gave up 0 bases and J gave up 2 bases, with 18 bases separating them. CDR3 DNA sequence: TGCGCCAGCAGCTTGGCCGGTGCCAGGGGGGCGACCAAAAACATTCAGTACTTC. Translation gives CASSLAGARGATKNIQYF.

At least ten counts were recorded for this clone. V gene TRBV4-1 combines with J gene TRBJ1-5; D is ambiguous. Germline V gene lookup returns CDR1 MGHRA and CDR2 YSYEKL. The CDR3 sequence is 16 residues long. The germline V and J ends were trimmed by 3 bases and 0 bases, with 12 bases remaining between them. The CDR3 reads CASSHLAEYSNQPQHF. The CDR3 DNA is TGCGCCAGCAGCCATCTCGCGGAATATAGCAATCAGCCCCAGCATTTT.

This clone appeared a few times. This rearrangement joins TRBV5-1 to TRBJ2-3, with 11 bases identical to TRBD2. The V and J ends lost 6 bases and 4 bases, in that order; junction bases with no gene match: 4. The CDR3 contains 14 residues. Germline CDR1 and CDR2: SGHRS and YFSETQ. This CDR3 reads CASNLAGGSDTQYF. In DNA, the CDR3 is TGCGCCAGCAATCTAGCGGGAGGATCAGATACGCAGTATTTT.

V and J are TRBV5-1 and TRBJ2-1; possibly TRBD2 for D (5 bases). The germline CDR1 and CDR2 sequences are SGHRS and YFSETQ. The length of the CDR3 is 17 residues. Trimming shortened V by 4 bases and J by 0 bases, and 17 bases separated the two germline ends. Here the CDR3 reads CASSPRSPSSSYNEQFF. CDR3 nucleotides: TGCGCCAGCAGCCCGAGGTCCCCTAGCTCCTCCTACAATGAGCAGTTCTTC.

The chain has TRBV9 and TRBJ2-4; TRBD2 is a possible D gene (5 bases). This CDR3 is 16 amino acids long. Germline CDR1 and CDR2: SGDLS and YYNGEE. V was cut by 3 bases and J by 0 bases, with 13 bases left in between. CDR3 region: CASSAGLLLAKNIQYF. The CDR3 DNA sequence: TGTGCCAGCAGCGCAGGACTCCTTTTAGCCAAAAACATTCAGTACTTC.

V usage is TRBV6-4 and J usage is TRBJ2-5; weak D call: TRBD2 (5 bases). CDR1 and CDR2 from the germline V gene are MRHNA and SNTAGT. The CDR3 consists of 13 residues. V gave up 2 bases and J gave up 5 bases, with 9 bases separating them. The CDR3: CASSDISGETQYF. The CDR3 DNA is TGTGCCAGCAGTGACATATCGGGGGAGACCCAGTACTTC.

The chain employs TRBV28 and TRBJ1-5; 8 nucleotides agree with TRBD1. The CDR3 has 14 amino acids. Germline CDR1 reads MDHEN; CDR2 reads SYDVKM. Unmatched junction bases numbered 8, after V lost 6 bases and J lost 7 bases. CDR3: CASSTQGGGQPQHF. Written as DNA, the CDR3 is TGTGCCAGCAGCACACAGGGGGGCGGGCAGCCCCAGCATTTT.

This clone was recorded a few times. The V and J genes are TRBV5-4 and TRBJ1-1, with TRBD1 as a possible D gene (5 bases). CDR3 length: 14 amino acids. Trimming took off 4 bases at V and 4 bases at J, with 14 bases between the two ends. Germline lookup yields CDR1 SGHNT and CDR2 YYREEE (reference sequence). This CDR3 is CASSPVGGGTEAFF. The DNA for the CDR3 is TGTGCCAGCAGCCCGGTGGGGGGAGGCACTGAAGCTTTCTTT.

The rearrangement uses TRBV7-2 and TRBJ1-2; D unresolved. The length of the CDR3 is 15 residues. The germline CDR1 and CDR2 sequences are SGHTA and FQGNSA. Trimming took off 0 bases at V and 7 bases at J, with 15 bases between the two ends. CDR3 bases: TGTGCCAGCAGCTTAGCTATGGGAGAAGCAAGTGGCTACACCTTC. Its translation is CASSLAMGEASGYTF.

In nucleotides, the CDR3 is TGCGCCAGCAGTGAGACAGGGGCCTACAATGAGCAGTTCTTC. It yields the protein CASSETGAYNEQFF. V usage is TRBV10-1 and J usage is TRBJ2-1; TRBD1 matches 7 bases. V shed 2 bases, J shed 2 bases, and the junction held 0 bases outside the gene matches. CDR1 is WNHNN and CDR2 is SYGVQD in the germline V gene (reference sequence). The CDR3 has 14 amino acids.

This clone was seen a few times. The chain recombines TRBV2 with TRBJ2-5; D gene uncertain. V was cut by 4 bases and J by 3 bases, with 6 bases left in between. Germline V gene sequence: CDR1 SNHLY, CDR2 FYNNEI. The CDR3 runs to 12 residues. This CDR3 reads CASSVLEETQYF. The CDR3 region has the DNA TGTGCCAGCAGTGTTCTTGAAGAGACCCAGTACTTC.

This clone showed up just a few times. The CDR3 loop is CASSLLVSGSYEQYF. The CDR3 DNA reads TGTGCCAGCAGCTTGTTGGTCAGCGGGAGCTACGAGCAGTACTTC. The V and J genes are TRBV5-4 and TRBJ2-7, with TRBD2 matching over 8 bases. After removal of 1 base from V and 3 bases from J, the junction contained 6 bases not matched to a gene. Germline-derived CDR1 and CDR2 are SGHNT and YYREEE (reference sequence). The CDR3 is 15 residues long.

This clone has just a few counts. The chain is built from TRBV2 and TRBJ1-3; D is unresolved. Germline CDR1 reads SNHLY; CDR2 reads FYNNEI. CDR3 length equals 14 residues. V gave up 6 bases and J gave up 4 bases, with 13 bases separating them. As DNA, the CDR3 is TGTGCCAGCAGCCCCCGAACATCCGGAAACACCATATATTTT. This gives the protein CASSPRTSGNTIYF.

The CDR3: CASRSGVEMGAPPNYGYTF. The CDR3 DNA reads as TGTGCCAGCAGATCCGGGGTTGAAATGGGGGCTCCCCCTAACTATGGCTACACCTTC. The chain uses TRBV7-9 and TRBJ1-2; perhaps TRBD1 as D (6 bases). Germline-derived CDR1 and CDR2 are SEHNR and FQNEAQ (reference sequence). The CDR3 runs to 19 residues. V lost 6 bases and J 0 bases, leaving 26 bases between the germline ends.

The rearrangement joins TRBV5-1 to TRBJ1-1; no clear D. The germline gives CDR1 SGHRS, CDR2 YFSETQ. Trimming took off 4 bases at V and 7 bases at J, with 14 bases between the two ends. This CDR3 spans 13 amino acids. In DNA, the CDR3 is TGCGCCAGCAGCCTAAGATGGGAGGGTGAAGCTTTCTTT. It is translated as CASSLRWEGEAFF.

CDR3 DNA: TGTGCCAGCAGTGTAAACCACAGGGGACTAGGTGAAAAACTGTTTTTT. Encoded protein: CASSVNHRGLGEKLFF. The gene calls are TRBV6-1 and TRBJ1-4; TRBD1 matches at 7 bases. V lost 4 bases to trimming and J lost 7 bases; unmatched junction nucleotides: 12. Looked up from germline, CDR1 is MNHNS and CDR2 is SASEGT. The CDR3 totals 16 residues.

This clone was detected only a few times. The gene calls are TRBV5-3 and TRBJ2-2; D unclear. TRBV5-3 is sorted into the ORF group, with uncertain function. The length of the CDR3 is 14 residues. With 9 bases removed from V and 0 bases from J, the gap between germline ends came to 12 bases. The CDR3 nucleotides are TGTGCCATAGCCCTACCCGCGAACACCGGGGAGCTGTTTTTT. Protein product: CAIALPANTGELFF.

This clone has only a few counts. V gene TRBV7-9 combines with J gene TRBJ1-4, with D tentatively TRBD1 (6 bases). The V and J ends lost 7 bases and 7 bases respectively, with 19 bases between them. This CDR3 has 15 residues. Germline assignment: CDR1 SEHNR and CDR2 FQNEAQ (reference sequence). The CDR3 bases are TGTGCCAGCATCCGGGGGACGGGGGGCTCTGAAAAACTGTTTTTT. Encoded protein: CASIRGTGGSEKLFF.

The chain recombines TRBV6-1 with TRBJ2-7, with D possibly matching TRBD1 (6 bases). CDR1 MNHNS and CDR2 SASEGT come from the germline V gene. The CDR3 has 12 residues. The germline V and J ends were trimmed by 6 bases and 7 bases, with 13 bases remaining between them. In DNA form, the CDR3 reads TGTGCCAGCAGCAACAGGGTTGGGGAGCAGTACGTC. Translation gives CASSNRVGEQYV.

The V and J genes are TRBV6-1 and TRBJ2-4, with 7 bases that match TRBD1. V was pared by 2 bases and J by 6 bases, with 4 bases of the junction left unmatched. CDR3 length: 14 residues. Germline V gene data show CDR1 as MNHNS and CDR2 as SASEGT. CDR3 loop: CASSELTGVNIQYF. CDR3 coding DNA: TGTGCCAGCAGTGAACTAACAGGGGTAAACATTCAGTACTTC.

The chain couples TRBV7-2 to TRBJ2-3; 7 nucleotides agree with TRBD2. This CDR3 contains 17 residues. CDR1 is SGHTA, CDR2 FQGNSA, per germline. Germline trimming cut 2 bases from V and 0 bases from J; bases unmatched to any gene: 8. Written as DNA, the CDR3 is TGTGCCAGCAGCTTAAGGGTGGGCGGGAGAAGCACAGATACGCAGTATTTT. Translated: CASSLRVGGRSTDTQYF.

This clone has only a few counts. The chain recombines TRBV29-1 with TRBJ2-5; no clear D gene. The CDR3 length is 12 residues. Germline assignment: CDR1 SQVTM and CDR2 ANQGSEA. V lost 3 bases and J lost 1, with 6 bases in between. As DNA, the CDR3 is TGCAGCGTTGATGTCGGCCAAGAGACCCAGTACTTC. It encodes CSVDVGQETQYF.

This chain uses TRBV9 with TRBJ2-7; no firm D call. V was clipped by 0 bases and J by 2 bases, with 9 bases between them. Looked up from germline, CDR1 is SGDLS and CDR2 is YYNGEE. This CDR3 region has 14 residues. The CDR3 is CASSVGAATYEQYV. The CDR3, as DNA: TGTGCCAGCAGCGTAGGGGCAGCTACCTACGAGCAGTACGTC.

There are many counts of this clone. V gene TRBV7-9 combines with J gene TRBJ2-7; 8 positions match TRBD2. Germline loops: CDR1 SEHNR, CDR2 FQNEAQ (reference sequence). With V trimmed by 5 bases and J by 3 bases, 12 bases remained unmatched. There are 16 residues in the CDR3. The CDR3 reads CASSPGASGGNYEQYV. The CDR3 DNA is TGTGCCAGCAGCCCAGGGGCCAGCGGGGGTAACTACGAGCAGTACGTC.